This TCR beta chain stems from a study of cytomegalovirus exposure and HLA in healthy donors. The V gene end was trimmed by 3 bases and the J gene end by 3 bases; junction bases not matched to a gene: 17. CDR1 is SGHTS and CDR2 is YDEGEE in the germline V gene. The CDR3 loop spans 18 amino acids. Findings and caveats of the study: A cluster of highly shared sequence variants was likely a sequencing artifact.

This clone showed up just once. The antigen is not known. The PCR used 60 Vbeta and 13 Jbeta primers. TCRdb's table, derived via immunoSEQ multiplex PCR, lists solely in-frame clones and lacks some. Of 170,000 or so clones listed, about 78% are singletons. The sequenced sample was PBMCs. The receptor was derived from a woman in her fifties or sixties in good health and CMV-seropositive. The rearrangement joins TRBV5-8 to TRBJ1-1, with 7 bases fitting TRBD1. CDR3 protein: CASSSLGQVPGGDTEAFF. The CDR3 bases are TGTGCCAGCAGCTCACTAGGACAGGTCCCTGGGGGCGACACTGAAGCTTTCTTT.